This is a list of T cell receptor beta chains from one sample in a study of cytomegalovirus exposure and HLA in healthy donors. Only in-frame clones appear in the TCRdb table, and some are missing; sequencing was by immunoSEQ multiplex PCR. The sample has some 83,000 clones, approximately 94% seen once. The sequencing input was PBMCs. These receptors came from a woman younger than 35 in good health and CMV-seropositive. Each CDR3 is given with its conserved first and last residue. Each record gives: CDR3 length, clone size, V gene, D gene, J gene, CDR3 DNA, CDR3 protein. The D gene is left open where the match is weak. Size tells how often a clone was seen (once, few, many) or the class of an expanded clone, and some rows leave it out.

CDR3 length: 14
clone size: .
V gene: TRBV30
D gene: .
J gene: TRBJ2-3
CDR3 DNA: TGTGCCTGGATTAGAGGGCTATCCTCGGATACGCAGTATTTT
CDR3 protein: CAWIRGLSSDTQYF

CDR3 length: 14
clone size: .
V gene: TRBV5-1
D gene: .
J gene: TRBJ2-7
CDR3 DNA: TGCGCCAGCAGCTCCCAGGGAAGAATTAGCGAGCAGTACTTC
CDR3 protein: CASSSQGRISEQYF

CDR3 length: 14
clone size: few
V gene: TRBV28
D gene: TRBD1
J gene: TRBJ2-1
CDR3 DNA: TGTGCCAGCAGTCCGGGACAGGGGTTAGATGAGCAGTTCTTC
CDR3 protein: CASSPGQGLDEQFF

CDR3 length: 12
clone size: .
V gene: TRBV28
D gene: .
J gene: TRBJ1-2
CDR3 DNA: TGTGCCAGCAGTTTCGGAGGGAACGGCTACACCTTC
CDR3 protein: CASSFGGNGYTF

CDR3 length: 17
clone size: .
V gene: TRBV10-3
D gene: .
J gene: TRBJ2-7
CDR3 DNA: TGTGCCATCAGTGAGATTTTTACCGGGACTCAAACCTACGAGCAGTACTTC
CDR3 protein: CAISEIFTGTQTYEQYF

CDR3 length: 19
clone size: .
V gene: TRBV7-9
D gene: TRBD2
J gene: TRBJ2-7
CDR3 DNA: TGTGCCAGCAGCTTAGACCCACCCCTACTAGCGGGAGAATCCTACGAGCAGTACTTC
CDR3 protein: CASSLDPPLLAGESYEQYF

CDR3 length: 15
clone size: .
V gene: TRBV30
D gene: TRBD2
J gene: TRBJ2-3
CDR3 DNA: TGTGCCTGGAGCGCCGGGACTAGCGGGATCGATACGCAGTATTTT
CDR3 protein: CAWSAGTSGIDTQYF

CDR3 length: 13
clone size: .
V gene: TRBV28
D gene: .
J gene: TRBJ2-7
CDR3 DNA: TGTGCCAGCAGTTTACGAGTTTCTCACGAGCAGTACTTC
CDR3 protein: CASSLRVSHEQYF

CDR3 length: 13
clone size: .
V gene: TRBV5-5
D gene: .
J gene: TRBJ1-1
CDR3 DNA: TGTGCCAGCAGCTTACAGGGAGACACTGAAGCTTTCTTT
CDR3 protein: CASSLQGDTEAFF

CDR3 length: 16
clone size: .
V gene: TRBV4-1
D gene: .
J gene: TRBJ1-5
CDR3 DNA: TGCGCCAGCAGCCATGCCTGGGACATAAACAATCAGCCCCAGCATTTT
CDR3 protein: CASSHAWDINNQPQHF

CDR3 length: 12
clone size: .
V gene: TRBV7-2
D gene: .
J gene: TRBJ2-3
CDR3 DNA: TGTGCCAGCAGCTTAGTCAGGGATACGCAGTATTTT
CDR3 protein: CASSLVRDTQYF

CDR3 length: 14
clone size: once
V gene: TRBV7-2
D gene: TRBD1
J gene: TRBJ1-4
CDR3 DNA: TGTGCCAGCAGGTTGACAGGGGAGGGGGAAAAACTGTTTTTT
CDR3 protein: CASRLTGEGEKLFF

CDR3 length: 14
clone size: once
V gene: TRBV6-1
D gene: .
J gene: TRBJ2-1
CDR3 DNA: TGTGCCAGCAGTTTAAGGACACCCATCAATGAGCAGTTCTTC
CDR3 protein: CASSLRTPINEQFF

CDR3 length: 20
clone size: once
V gene: TRBV15
D gene: .
J gene: TRBJ2-3
CDR3 DNA: TGTGCCACCAGCAGAGAACCAGGGGCCGACCGGAATTTTTTCACAGATACGCAGTATTTT
CDR3 protein: CATSREPGADRNFFTDTQYF

CDR3 length: 18
clone size: few
V gene: TRBV11-2
D gene: TRBD2
J gene: TRBJ2-2
CDR3 DNA: TGTGCCAGCAGCTTAAGACTAGCAGAGTCGGGGCACACCGGGGAGCTGTTTTTT
CDR3 protein: CASSLRLAESGHTGELFF

CDR3 length: 22
clone size: .
V gene: TRBV4-1
D gene: TRBD1
J gene: TRBJ2-7
CDR3 DNA: TGCGCCAGCAGCCGAAATTGGGCACAACAGAGGACAGGAGCAACCAGAGACTACGAGCAGTACTTC
CDR3 protein: CASSRNWAQQRTGATRDYEQYF

CDR3 length: 14
clone size: .
V gene: TRBV9
D gene: .
J gene: TRBJ1-1
CDR3 DNA: TGTGCCAGCAGCCGCAGGGCAGCCAACACTGAAGCTTTCTTT
CDR3 protein: CASSRRAANTEAFF

CDR3 length: 15
clone size: .
V gene: TRBV16
D gene: .
J gene: TRBJ2-7
CDR3 DNA: TGTGCCAGCAGCCAACTTCCCCGGGTAGGTAGCGAGCAGTACTTC
CDR3 protein: CASSQLPRVGSEQYF

CDR3 length: 14
clone size: .
V gene: TRBV11-3
D gene: .
J gene: TRBJ1-3
CDR3 DNA: TGTGCCAGCAGACCGGGTGCCTCTGGAAACACCATATATTTT
CDR3 protein: CASRPGASGNTIYF

CDR3 length: 17
clone size: once
V gene: TRBV9
D gene: TRBD1
J gene: TRBJ2-3
CDR3 DNA: TGTGCCAGCAGCCCCCATCGAAACAGGGGGCGTGCAGATACGCAGTATTTT
CDR3 protein: CASSPHRNRGRADTQYF

CDR3 length: 18
clone size: .
V gene: TRBV7-2
D gene: TRBD2
J gene: TRBJ2-7
CDR3 DNA: TGTGCCAGCAGCTTAAGGGGGGGCGGGACGGGAGGGCCATACGAGCAGTACTTC
CDR3 protein: CASSLRGGGTGGPYEQYF

CDR3 length: 15
clone size: once
V gene: TRBV29-1
D gene: TRBD1
J gene: TRBJ1-2
CDR3 DNA: TGCAGCGTTGAAAACCCGGGACAGCCGGACTATGGCTACACCTTC
CDR3 protein: CSVENPGQPDYGYTF

CDR3 length: 16
clone size: .
V gene: TRBV15
D gene: .
J gene: TRBJ1-3
CDR3 DNA: TGTGCCACCAGCAGAGATCTGGCAGGGACTACAAACACCATATATTTT
CDR3 protein: CATSRDLAGTTNTIYF

CDR3 length: 13
clone size: once
V gene: TRBV4-1
D gene: .
J gene: TRBJ1-2
CDR3 DNA: TGCGCCAGCAGCCAGCAGGGTGGCTATGGCTACACCTTC
CDR3 protein: CASSQQGGYGYTF

CDR3 length: 15
clone size: .
V gene: TRBV5-1
D gene: TRBD2
J gene: TRBJ2-5
CDR3 DNA: TGCGCCAGCACTGGGGAGGGGATGATTGGAGAGACCCAGTACTTC
CDR3 protein: CASTGEGMIGETQYF

CDR3 length: 12
clone size: .
V gene: TRBV19
D gene: TRBD1
J gene: TRBJ2-1
CDR3 DNA: TGTGCCAGTAGCCCGGACAGGGGTGAGCAGTTCTTC
CDR3 protein: CASSPDRGEQFF

CDR3 length: 15
clone size: .
V gene: TRBV27
D gene: TRBD2
J gene: TRBJ2-1
CDR3 DNA: TGTGCCAGCAGTCTCACTAGCGGGAGGGCCTCCGAGCAGTTCTTC
CDR3 protein: CASSLTSGRASEQFF

CDR3 length: 13
clone size: .
V gene: TRBV7-2
D gene: .
J gene: TRBJ2-7
CDR3 DNA: TGTGCCAGCAGCTTATCGGACAAGAACGAGCAGTACTTC
CDR3 protein: CASSLSDKNEQYF

CDR3 length: 15
clone size: .
V gene: TRBV7-2
D gene: .
J gene: TRBJ1-1
CDR3 DNA: TGTGCCAGCAGCTTAGCCGACAGGAATTACCCGAAAGCTTTCTTT
CDR3 protein: CASSLADRNYPKAFF

CDR3 length: 14
clone size: .
V gene: TRBV11-2
D gene: TRBD2
J gene: TRBJ2-1
CDR3 DNA: TGTGCCAGCAGAAGGGCGGGGGGGAACAATGAGCAGTTCTTC
CDR3 protein: CASRRAGGNNEQFF

CDR3 length: 16
clone size: once
V gene: TRBV19
D gene: TRBD1
J gene: TRBJ2-1
CDR3 DNA: TGTGCCAGTAGTCCGTACAGGGGTGAAGCCTACAATGAGCAGTTCTTC
CDR3 protein: CASSPYRGEAYNEQFF

CDR3 length: 15
clone size: once
V gene: TRBV4-3
D gene: TRBD2
J gene: TRBJ2-7
CDR3 DNA: TGCGCCAGCAGCCAGAATAGCGGGAGGGGCTACGAGCAGTACTTC
CDR3 protein: CASSQNSGRGYEQYF

CDR3 length: 16
clone size: .
V gene: TRBV6-5
D gene: .
J gene: TRBJ1-4
CDR3 DNA: TGTGCCAGCAGTTACGACAACAGGGAGCCGCGCGAAAAACTGTTTTTT
CDR3 protein: CASSYDNREPREKLFF

CDR3 length: 15
clone size: .
V gene: TRBV4-3
D gene: TRBD1
J gene: TRBJ2-7
CDR3 DNA: TGCGCCAGCAGCACGCGGACAGGGGGGTTTTACGAGCAGTACTTC
CDR3 protein: CASSTRTGGFYEQYF

CDR3 length: 13
clone size: .
V gene: TRBV2
D gene: TRBD2
J gene: TRBJ2-7
CDR3 DNA: TGTGCCAGCACCCCGGGACTAGCGGACGAGCAGTACTTC
CDR3 protein: CASTPGLADEQYF

CDR3 length: 15
clone size: .
V gene: TRBV5-4
D gene: TRBD2
J gene: TRBJ2-5
CDR3 DNA: TGTGCCTTGCAAGAAGCGGGGGGGCAGAAAGAGACCCAGTACTTC
CDR3 protein: CALQEAGGQKETQYF

CDR3 length: 16
clone size: .
V gene: TRBV6-5
D gene: .
J gene: TRBJ1-2
CDR3 DNA: TGTGCCAGCAGTTACTCGGTATGGGGGGGAAACTATGGCTACACCTTC
CDR3 protein: CASSYSVWGGNYGYTF